A single sample is the source of the 15 T cell receptor beta chains below, sequenced in a study of T cells after yellow fever vaccination. Using its own MiXCR run on the 5' RACE reads, TCRdb lists one record per CDR3 protein. Of more than 350,000 distinct CDR3 sequences listed, approximately 10% are singletons. The sample here was PBMCs, taken on the day of the first yellow fever vaccination. Receptors were obtained from a man between 18 and 35 years old who received the YFV17D yellow fever vaccine.

The chain recombines TRBV12-3 or TRBV12-4 with TRBJ2-3; 8 bases fit TRBD2. The CDR3 runs 14 residues. Trimming removed 6 bases from V and 2 bases from J; junction bases left unmatched: 4. The CDR3 here is CASRAGLDTDTQYF. CDR3 bases: TGTGCCAGCAGAGCGGGACTAGACACAGATACGCAGTATTTT.

The V call is TRBV5-1, the J call TRBJ2-1; 11 bases agree with TRBD2. This CDR3 region has 15 residues. V dropped 4 bases and J dropped 7; count of bases not matched to a gene: 7. From germline, CDR1 is SGHRS and CDR2 YFSETQ. The CDR3 loop reads CASSRVAGGPNEQFF. Here the CDR3 DNA reads TGCGCCAGCAGCCGCGTAGCGGGGGGGCCGAATGAGCAGTTCTTC.

V and J are TRBV3-1 and TRBJ1-5; 10 nucleotides line up with TRBD1. The germline V gene encodes CDR1 LGHDT and CDR2 YNNKEL (reference sequence). With V trimmed by 4 bases and J by 4 bases, 7 bases remained unmatched. The CDR3 has 16 residues. CDR3 nucleotides: TGTGCCAGCAGCCGGGGACCGGGACAGGGGAATCAGCCCCAGCATTTT. This gives the protein CASSRGPGQGNQPQHF.

The genes are TRBV7-9 and TRBJ1-1, with no clear D. The CDR3 covers 12 residues. The V end lost 3 bases, the J end lost 4 bases, and 6 bases lay between the germline ends. In germline, CDR1 is SEHNR, CDR2 FQNEAQ (reference sequence). The CDR3 nucleotides are TGTGCCAGCAGCTTTTCGACCACTGAAGCTTTCTTT. It is translated as CASSFSTTEAFF.

This clonotype was detected a few times. The V and J genes are TRBV5-1 and TRBJ2-5; possibly TRBD1 for D (6 bases). V was shortened by 4 bases and J by 5 bases, with 18 bases between the two germline ends. From germline, CDR1 is SGHRS and CDR2 YFSETQ. The CDR3 extends over 15 amino acids. The DNA for the CDR3 is TGCGCCAGCAGCACCGCCCCGACAGGCCAGGAGACCCAGTACTTC. Residues: CASSTAPTGQETQYF.

Of note for this clonotype: Sequence at one end of the junction differs from germline and may be a read error. This chain uses TRBV12-3 or TRBV12-4 with TRBJ2-5; perhaps TRBD1 as D (6 bases). This CDR3 comprises 13 residues. CDR3 nucleotide sequence: TGTGCCAGCAATACAGGGAACCAAGAGACCCCGTACTTC. Protein sequence: CASNTGNQETPYF.

J is TRBJ1-1 and V is TRBV12-3 or TRBV12-4; no clear D gene. The CDR3 is made up of 15 amino acids. The V end was cut by 1 base, the J end by 0 bases, with 9 bases between. The CDR3 reads CASSLDSGVNTEAFF. The CDR3 DNA follows: TGTGCCAGCAGTTTAGATTCTGGAGTGAACACTGAAGCTTTCTTT.

This clonotype was recorded many times. The chain couples TRBV2 to TRBJ2-5, with TRBD2 matching over 14 bases. CDR1 is SNHLY and CDR2 is FYNNEI in the germline V gene. V gave up 11 bases and J gave up 7 bases; unmatched junction bases: 6. The CDR3 is made up of 13 amino acids. For the CDR3, the DNA is TGTGCCGGTGGACTAGCGGGGGGAGGGACCCAGTACTTC. This translates into CAGGLAGGGTQYF.

Written as DNA, the CDR3 is TGTGCCAGCAGTTACTCCGGAGCGACAGGCCGGAATGAGCAGTTCTTC. Its protein product is CASSYSGATGRNEQFF. The chain is built from TRBV6-5 and TRBJ2-1; possibly TRBD1 for D (6 bases). The CDR3 has 16 residues. Trimming cost V 0 bases and J 7 bases, with 16 bases left between them. Germline V lookup: CDR1 MNHEY, CDR2 SVGAGI.

A few counts support this clonotype. J is TRBJ1-2 and V is TRBV12-3 or TRBV12-4; 10 bases align to TRBD1. The V segment lost 6 bases and the J segment 7 bases; nucleotides outside the gene matches: 14. The CDR3 length is 16 residues. CDR3: CASSPVGQGYLGGYTF. The CDR3 DNA reads as TGTGCCAGCAGCCCTGTGGGACAGGGGTATTTGGGTGGCTACACCTTC.

This clonotype was counted at least ten times. CDR3: CASSPRVNEKLFF. Written as DNA, the CDR3 is TGTGCCAGCAGCCCCAGGGTTAATGAAAAACTGTTTTTT. This sequence joins TRBV7-3 and TRBJ1-4; maybe TRBD1 (5 bases). V lost 5 bases, J lost 4 bases, and 8 bases lay in between. Germline loops: CDR1 SGHTA, CDR2 FQGTGA. The CDR3 has 13 amino acids. The full variable domain, rest sourced from reference TRBV7-3 and TRBJ1-4, is GAGVSQTPSNKVTEKGKYVELRCDPISGHTALYWYRQSLGQGPEFLIYFQGTGAADDSGLPNDRFFAVRPEGSVSTLKIQRTERGDSAVYLCASSPRVNEKLFFGSGTQLSVL.

At least ten counts were recorded for this clonotype. The chain recombines TRBV29-1 with TRBJ1-1; the D gene is possibly TRBD1 (5 bases). V lost 7 bases, J lost 3 bases, and 12 bases lay in between. This CDR3 spans 12 amino acids. Germline V CDR1 and CDR2: SQVTM, ANQGSEA. The CDR3 nucleotides read TGCAGCGCCGGGGCACACTACACTGAAGCTTTCTTT. Translated, it gives CSAGAHYTEAFF.

The chain carries TRBV7-9 and TRBJ1-2, with no clear D. The CDR3 contains 12 residues. V was cut by 1 base and J by 6 bases, with 6 bases left in between. Germline V gene sequence: CDR1 SEHNR, CDR2 FQNEAQ (reference sequence). This CDR3 is CASSLDQNGYTF. In DNA form, the CDR3 reads TGTGCCAGCAGCTTAGACCAAAATGGCTACACCTTC.

This clonotype has just a few counts. The rearrangement joins TRBV7-9 to TRBJ1-2; 7 bases fit TRBD1. The J segment lost 4 bases and the V segment lost 3 bases, leaving 5 bases of the junction unmatched. There are 14 residues in the CDR3. Germline V lookup: CDR1 SEHNR, CDR2 FQNEAQ (reference sequence). This CDR3 reads CASSLTGPRYGYTF. The CDR3 DNA follows: TGTGCCAGCAGCTTGACAGGGCCCCGCTATGGCTACACCTTC.

The J gene is TRBJ2-3, the V gene TRBV12-3 or TRBV12-4; D is uncertain. The ends were cut back, 3 bases at V and 4 bases at J, with 11 bases in the middle. The CDR3 covers 14 residues. CDR3: CASSFLAVADTQYF. The DNA for the CDR3 is TGTGCCAGCAGTTTTTTGGCGGTGGCAGATACGCAGTATTTT.